The present TCR beta chain was sequenced within a study of blood T cell repertoires in COVID-19. Original processing notes: Quantification of nucleated cells was approximated via reference gene primer amplification. The assay was immunoSEQ multiplex PCR, and TCRdb's table has in-frame clones only and misses some. D and trimming come from the DNA, and the V and J calls and clone size come from that table. In the table there are about 98,000 clones, 80% to 95% of which are singletons. This sequence was found in a woman aged 45-59 years with COVID-19, enrolled during active disease. Sequenced input: peripheral blood.

This chain's CDR3 is CASGLVRQAGELFF. CDR3 in DNA: TGTGCTAGTGGTTTGGTCAGGCAGGCCGGGGAGCTGTTTTTT. The gene calls are TRBV12-5 and TRBJ2-2; D gene ambiguous. CDR3 size: 14 residues. Per germline, CDR1 LGHNT and CDR2 FRNRAP. V was clipped by 0 bases and J by 6 bases, with 8 bases between them. The full variable domain, rest sourced from reference TRBV12-5 and TRBJ2-2, is DARVTQTPRHKVTEMGQEVTMRCQPILGHNTVFWYRQTMMQGLELLAYFRNRAPLDDSGMPKDRFSAEMPDATLATLKIQPSEPRDSAVYFCASGLVRQAGELFFGEGSRLTVL.